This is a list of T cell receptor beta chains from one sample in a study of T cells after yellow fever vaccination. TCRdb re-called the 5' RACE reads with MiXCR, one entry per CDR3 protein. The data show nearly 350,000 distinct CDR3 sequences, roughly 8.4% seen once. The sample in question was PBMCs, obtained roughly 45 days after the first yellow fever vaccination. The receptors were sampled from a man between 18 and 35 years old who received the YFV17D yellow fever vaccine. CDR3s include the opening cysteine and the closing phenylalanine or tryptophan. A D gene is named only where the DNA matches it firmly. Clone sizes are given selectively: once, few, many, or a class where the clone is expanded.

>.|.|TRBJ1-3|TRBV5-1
TGCGCCAGCAGCTTGGGCCAGGTTGGATCCGCCTCTGGAAACACCATATATTTT
CASSLGQVGSASGNTIYF
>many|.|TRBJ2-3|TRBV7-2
TGTGCCAGCAGCCTGGATGGAGATACGCAGTATTTT
CASSLDGDTQYF
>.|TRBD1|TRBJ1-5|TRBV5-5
TGTGCCAGCAGCCTATCGGACAGGGCGGTAGGTCAGCCCCAGCATTTT
CASSLSDRAVGQPQHF
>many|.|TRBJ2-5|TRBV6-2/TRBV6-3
TGTGCCAGCAGTTACCCTTTCGGCCTCTTGGAGGAGACCCAGTACTTC
CASSYPFGLLEETQYF
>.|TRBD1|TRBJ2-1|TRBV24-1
TGTGCCACCGCTAACCGCTTTTCGACAGGGGCAAGGTCAGATGAGCAGTTCTTC
CATANRFSTGARSDEQFF
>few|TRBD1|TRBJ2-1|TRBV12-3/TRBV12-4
TGTGCCCTAAGACGGACAGGGAAGGGTGAGCAGTTCTTC
CALRRTGKGEQFF
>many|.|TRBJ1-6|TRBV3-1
TGTGCCAGCAGCCCTCCTGGGGCGGTGAGAGGAGGTTCACCCCTCCACTTT
CASSPPGAVRGGSPLHF
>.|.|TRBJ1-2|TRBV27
TGTGCCAGCAGTCCCCTGAAGGGGGTCGGCTATGGCTACACCTTC
CASSPLKGVGYGYTF
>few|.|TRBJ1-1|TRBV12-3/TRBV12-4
TGTGCCAGCAGTTTTGGTGGGCTTGAAGCTTTCTTT
CASSFGGLEAFF
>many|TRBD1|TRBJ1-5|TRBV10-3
TGTGCCATCAGTTCAGGGGGCGTGAATCAGCCCCAGCATTTT
CAISSGGVNQPQHF
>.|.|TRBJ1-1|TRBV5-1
TGCGCCAGCAGCCCCGGACAGAGCCGGTTCCGGGGCACTGAAGCTTTCTTT
CASSPGQSRFRGTEAFF
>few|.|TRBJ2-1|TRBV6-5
TGTGCCAGCAGTTACTCGGCGGATGAGCAGTTCTTC
CASSYSADEQFF
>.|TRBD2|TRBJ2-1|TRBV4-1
TGCGCCAGCAGCCAAGTTGGCCTAGCGGGGGGGCAAGGGAACAATGAGCAGTTCTTC
CASSQVGLAGGQGNNEQFF
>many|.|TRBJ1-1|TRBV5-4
TGTGCCAGCAGCTGGAGGGAGGGATGGACCACTGAAGCTTTCTTT
CASSWREGWTTEAFF
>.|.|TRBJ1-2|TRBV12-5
TGTGCTAGTGGTCAGCAGGGGAATGGCTACACCTTC
CASGQQGNGYTF
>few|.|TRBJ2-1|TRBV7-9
TGTGCCAGCAGCTTAGACCCAGGGGATGAGCAGTTCTTC
CASSLDPGDEQFF
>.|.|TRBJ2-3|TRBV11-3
TGTGCCAGCAGCTGGGTGGGGGAAGCTACGCAGTATTTT
CASSWVGEATQYF
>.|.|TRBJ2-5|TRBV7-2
TGTGCCAGCAGCTTACTGGGGCGGGAGACCCAGTACTTC
CASSLLGRETQYF
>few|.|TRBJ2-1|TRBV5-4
TGTGCCAGCAGCCCCCGTATAGGGAGCAACAATGAGCAGTTCTTC
CASSPRIGSNNEQFF
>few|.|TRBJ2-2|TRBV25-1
TGTGCCAGCAGTGACTCGCTTAATATCGGGGAGCTGTTTTTT
CASSDSLNIGELFF
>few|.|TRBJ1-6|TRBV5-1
TGCGCCAGCAGCTTGGAGGGTACGAATTCACCCCTCCACTTT
CASSLEGTNSPLHF
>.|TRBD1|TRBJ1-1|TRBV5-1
TGCGCCAGCAGCCGGGGGGACAGAGAAGCTTTCTTT
CASSRGDREAFF
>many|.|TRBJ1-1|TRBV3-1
TGTGCCAGCAGCCAAGAGGGGTACCACACTGAAGCTTTCTTT
CASSQEGYHTEAFF
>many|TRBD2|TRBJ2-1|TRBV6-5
TGTGCCAGCAGTTCCGGACTAGCGGGGGGGCTTCTCCTTGTCGATGAGCAGTTCTTC
CASSSGLAGGLLLVDEQFF
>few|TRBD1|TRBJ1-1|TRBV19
TGTGCCAGTAGGACAGGGGGAGGGGACACTGAAGCTTTCTTT
CASRTGGGDTEAFF
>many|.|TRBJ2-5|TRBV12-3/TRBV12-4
TGTGCCAGCATCCCCCCGGGCTCTGGGACCCAGTACTTC
CASIPPGSGTQYF
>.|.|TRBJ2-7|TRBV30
TGTGCCTGGAGTAAAACGACCCTCTTAGGTAGAAACGAGCAGTACTTC
CAWSKTTLLGRNEQYF
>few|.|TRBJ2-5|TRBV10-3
TGTGCCATCAGGGCCCCAGGGAAAGAGACCCAGTACTTC
CAIRAPGKETQYF
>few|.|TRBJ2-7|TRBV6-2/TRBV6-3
TGTGCCAGCAGTTACTCGAAAGGATCATACTCCTACGAGCAGTACTTC
CASSYSKGSYSYEQYF
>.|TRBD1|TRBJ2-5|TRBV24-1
TGTGCCACCAGTGACCCCAGGGGGCTGGAGACCCAGTACTTC
CATSDPRGLETQYF
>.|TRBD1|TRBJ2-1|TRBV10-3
TGTGCCACCGGGACAGGGTTCAATGAGCAGTTCTTC
CATGTGFNEQFF
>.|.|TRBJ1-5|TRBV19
TGTGCCAGTAGGACGCAGGTCGGAGGGAGGGACCAGCCCCAGCATTTT
CASRTQVGGRDQPQHF
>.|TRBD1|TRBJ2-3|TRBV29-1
TGCAGCGTCCCGACAGGGGGAGGGGATACGCAGTATTTT
CSVPTGGGDTQYF
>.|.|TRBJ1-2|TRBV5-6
TGTGCCAGCAGCTTCCTCACAGGTGCCTATTCCTATGGCTACACCTTC
CASSFLTGAYSYGYTF
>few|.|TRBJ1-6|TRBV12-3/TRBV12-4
TGTGCCAGCAGTTTAAGGCCGGTCTATAATTCACCCCTCCACTTT
CASSLRPVYNSPLHF
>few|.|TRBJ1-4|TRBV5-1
TGCGCCAGCAGCTTGGGGCCCCAGGGGAATGAAAAACTGTTTTTT
CASSLGPQGNEKLFF
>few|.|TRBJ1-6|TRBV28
TGTGCCAGCAGTTCGACTATCCAGGGTTCACCCCTCCACTTT
CASSSTIQGSPLHF
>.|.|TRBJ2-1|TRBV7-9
TGTGCCAGCAGCATCGCACTAGCCTCATACAATGAGCAGTTCTTC
CASSIALASYNEQFF
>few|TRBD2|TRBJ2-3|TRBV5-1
TGCGCCAGCAGGGTAGGACTAGTTGGGGTACTGGATACGCAGTATTTT
CASRVGLVGVLDTQYF
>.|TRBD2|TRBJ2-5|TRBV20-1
TGCAGTGCTAGACTAGCGGGGGGCCTACGTCAAGAGACCCAGTACTTC
CSARLAGGLRQETQYF
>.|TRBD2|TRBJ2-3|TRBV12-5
TGTGCTAGTGGTTCATTCAGTCAAGCGGGGAGTACAGATACGCAGTATTTT
CASGSFSQAGSTDTQYF
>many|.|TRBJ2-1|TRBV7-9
TGTGCCAGCTCACCTGACAATGAGCAGTTCTTC
CASSPDNEQFF
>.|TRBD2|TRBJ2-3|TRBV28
TGTGCCAGCAGTTTTTTACCCCACCCTAGCGGGACCACAGATACGCAGTATTTT
CASSFLPHPSGTTDTQYF
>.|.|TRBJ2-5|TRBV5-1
TGCGCCAGCAGCTTGGGACAGTGGGGCCCGGAGACCCAGTACTTC
CASSLGQWGPETQYF
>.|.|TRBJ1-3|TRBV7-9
TGTGCCAGCAGCTTACTGGCCGTTACATCTGGAAACACCATATATTTT
CASSLLAVTSGNTIYF
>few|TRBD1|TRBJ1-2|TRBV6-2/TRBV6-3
TGTGCCAGCAGCCCCGGACAGGCATTTCGCTACACCTTC
CASSPGQAFRYTF
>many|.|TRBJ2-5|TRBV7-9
TGTGCCAGCACCCTTTGGGGGCAAGAGACCCAGTACTTC
CASTLWGQETQYF
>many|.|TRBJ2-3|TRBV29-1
TGCAGCGTCGAGGAGGCGGACAGGAGGGGAGATACGCAGTATTTT
CSVEEADRRGDTQYF
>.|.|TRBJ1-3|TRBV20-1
TGCAGTGCTAGAGGGACCTCCGGGGGAGGAAACACCATATATTTT
CSARGTSGGGNTIYF
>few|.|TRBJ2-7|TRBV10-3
TGTGCCACGTCGGACGGGAGCTACGAGCAGTACTTC
CATSDGSYEQYF
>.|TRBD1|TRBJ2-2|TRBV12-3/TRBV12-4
TGTGCCAGCAGACCGGACAGGGGCGGCACCGGGGAGCTGTTTTTT
CASRPDRGGTGELFF
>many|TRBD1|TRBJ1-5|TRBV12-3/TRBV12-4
TGTGCCAGCAGCCTGGACAGGGGAGGTCAGCCCCAGCATTTT
CASSLDRGGQPQHF
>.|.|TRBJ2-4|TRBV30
TGTGCCTGGAGTTCGCCAAACATTCAGTACTTC
CAWSSPNIQYF
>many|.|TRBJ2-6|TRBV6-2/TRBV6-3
TGTGCCAGCAGTTCGGGACACGGCTCTGGGGCCAACGTCCTGACTTTC
CASSSGHGSGANVLTF
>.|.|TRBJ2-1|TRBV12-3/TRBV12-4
TGTGCCAGCAGCGAAGGACAGATAAAGCAGTTCTTC
CASSEGQIKQFF
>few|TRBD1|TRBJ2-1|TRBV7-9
TGTGCCAGCAGCCCCCGGAACCAGGGGGTTGGCAATGAGCAGTTCTTC
CASSPRNQGVGNEQFF
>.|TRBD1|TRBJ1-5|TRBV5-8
TGTGCCAGCAGCTCGGACAGGGGGCGCGGGAGCAATCAGCCCCAGCATTTT
CASSSDRGRGSNQPQHF
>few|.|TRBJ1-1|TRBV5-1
TGCGCCAGCAGCTTGGAAGGTCACACTGAAGCTTTCTTT
CASSLEGHTEAFF